The sequence of this T cell receptor (beta chain) was determined in a study of blood T cell repertoires in COVID-19. Study background: Samples representing acute and convalescent COVID-19 were sourced from the United States, Italy and Spain. The cDNA or gDNA used as material had been derived from T cells, B-cell-depleted T cells, or PBMCs.

The germline V gene has CDR1 SGHTA and CDR2 FQGNSA. The CDR3 loop spans 17 amino acids. Losses at the gene ends were 3 bases for V and 6 bases for J; bases not matched to a gene: 6. This clone was observed once. Authors' methods: The authors estimated nucleated cell counts from reference gene primer amplification. The data were produced by immunoSEQ multiplex PCR, yet TCRdb's version contains in-frame clones alone and is incomplete. The D gene and trimming were derived from the DNA, and the V and J assignments and clone size from that table. The data show around 200,000 clones, roughly 80% seen once. The TCR sequence derives from a human donor in a cohort sampled during active COVID-19. The chain links TRBV7-2 to TRBJ2-1; 15 bases match TRBD2. The specimen was peripheral blood. CDR3 bases: TGTGCCAGCAGCTTTTCTCGGACTAGCGGGAGGGCCAATGAGCAGTTCTTC. It codes for CASSFSRTSGRANEQFF. Combining the CDR3 with reference TRBV7-2 and TRBJ2-1 gives the whole variable domain GAGVSQSPSNKVTEKGKDVELRCDPISGHTALYWYRQSLGQGLEFLIYFQGNSAPDKSGLPSDRFSAERTGGSVSTLTIQRTQQEDSAVYLCASSFSRTSGRANEQFFGPGTRLTVL.